The 9 T cell receptor beta chains reported below all come from one sample, sequenced in a study of blood T cell repertoires in COVID-19. The data were produced by immunoSEQ multiplex PCR, yet TCRdb's version contains in-frame clones alone and is incomplete. Of 140,000 to 150,000 clones listed, over 70% are singletons. Sequencing was performed on peripheral blood. The receptor source for this set is a man aged 70-80 years who had recovered from COVID-19.

This clone was seen a single time. The chain employs TRBV19 and TRBJ2-2, with a possible D match to TRBD2 (5 bases). V gave up 3 bases and J gave up 2 bases, with 10 bases separating them. Germline lookup yields CDR1 LNHDA and CDR2 SQIVND (reference sequence). This CDR3 is 15 amino acids long. The CDR3 DNA follows: TGTGCCAGTAGTATTTCCGGGGTTAACACCGGGGAGCTGTTTTTT. Protein product: CASSISGVNTGELFF. The variable domain in full, with the rest retrieved from reference TRBV19 and TRBJ2-2, is DGGITQSPKYLFRKEGQNVTLSCEQNLNHDAMYWYRQDPGQGLRLIYYSQIVNDFQKGDIAEGYSVSREKKESFPLTVTSAQKNPTAFYLCASSISGVNTGELFFGEGSRLTVL.

This sequence joins TRBV5-8 and TRBJ1-2; no definite D call. CDR3 length equals 13 residues. In germline, CDR1 is SGHTS, CDR2 YDEGEE. V shed 1 base and J shed 8 bases, with 12 bases lying between them. CDR3 DNA: TGTGCCAGCAGCTTGTCCCTTCCCTACGGCTACACCTTC. Translating it yields CASSLSLPYGYTF.

This chain uses TRBV27 with TRBJ2-3; D is perhaps TRBD1 (5 bases). V was clipped by 6 bases and J by 0 bases, with 7 bases between them. Germline CDR1 is MNHEY and CDR2 is SMNVEV (reference sequence). This CDR3 has 13 amino acids. CDR3 region: CASRAGSTDTQYF. The CDR3 DNA is TGTGCCAGCAGAGCAGGGAGCACAGATACGCAGTATTTT.

The CDR3, as DNA: TGCGCCAGCAGCAAACTAGCGGGGGCCCACGAGCAGTACTTC. This codes for CASSKLAGAHEQYF. The J gene is TRBJ2-7, the V gene TRBV4-1, with TRBD2 matching 11 bases. The length of the CDR3 is 14 residues. Trimming took 5 bases from V and 5 from J; bases not matched to a gene: 5. CDR1 and CDR2 (germline): MGHRA, YSYEKL.

This clone has a count of ten or more. This CDR3 is also generated by other DNA sequences in the sample. The chain links TRBV4-1 to TRBJ2-5, with 11 bases identical to TRBD2. The CDR3 spans 15 residues. With V trimmed by 4 bases and J by 3 bases, 4 bases remained unmatched. Germline CDR1 and CDR2: MGHRA and YSYEKL. In nucleotides, the CDR3 is TGCGCCAGCAGCCGATCACTAGCGGGAGAAGAGACCCAGTACTTC. As protein: CASSRSLAGEETQYF.

The chain uses TRBV7-2 and TRBJ1-6; D gene ambiguous. The CDR3 has 16 residues. Germline CDR1 is SGHTA and CDR2 is FQGNSA. The germline V and J ends were trimmed by 2 bases and 9 bases, with 17 bases remaining between them. The CDR3 DNA follows: TGTGCCAGCAGCTTATTCCGGTCCGGGGTTGGTTCACCCCTCCACTTT. Translated, it gives CASSLFRSGVGSPLHF.

The V call is TRBV19, the J call TRBJ2-1; TRBD2 matches 8 bases. Germline V gives CDR1 LNHDA, CDR2 SQIVND (reference sequence). The junction had 17 bases not matched to a gene; V was cut back by 7 bases and J by 9 bases. The CDR3 consists of 16 residues. Here the CDR3 DNA reads TGTGCCAGTATGGACCCTGCCGGGAGGGTTTCGGGTGAGCAGTTCTTC. Residues: CASMDPAGRVSGEQFF. Full variable domain (outside the CDR3, taken from reference TRBV19 and TRBJ2-1): DGGITQSPKYLFRKEGQNVTLSCEQNLNHDAMYWYRQDPGQGLRLIYYSQIVNDFQKGDIAEGYSVSREKKESFPLTVTSAQKNPTAFYLCASMDPAGRVSGEQFFGPGTRLTVL.

The CDR3 coding sequence is TGCGCCAGCAGCCAAGATGCTAGCGGGTTCCCCTACAATGAGCAGTTCTTC. It translates to CASSQDASGFPYNEQFF. This rearrangement joins TRBV4-1 to TRBJ2-1; 8 bases fit TRBD2. The CDR3 is 17 amino acids. Trimming took 0 bases from V and 2 from J; bases not matched to a gene: 6. Per germline, CDR1 MGHRA and CDR2 YSYEKL.

The J gene is TRBJ2-3, the V gene TRBV15; 8 bases agree with TRBD1. This CDR3 has 14 amino acids. From germline, CDR1 is LNHNV and CDR2 YYDKDF (reference sequence). The trim removed 3 bases at V and 6 bases at J, leaving 5 bases unmatched. DNA for the CDR3: TGTGCCACCAGCAGGTCGGACAGGGTGGATACGCAGTATTTT. It is translated as CATSRSDRVDTQYF.